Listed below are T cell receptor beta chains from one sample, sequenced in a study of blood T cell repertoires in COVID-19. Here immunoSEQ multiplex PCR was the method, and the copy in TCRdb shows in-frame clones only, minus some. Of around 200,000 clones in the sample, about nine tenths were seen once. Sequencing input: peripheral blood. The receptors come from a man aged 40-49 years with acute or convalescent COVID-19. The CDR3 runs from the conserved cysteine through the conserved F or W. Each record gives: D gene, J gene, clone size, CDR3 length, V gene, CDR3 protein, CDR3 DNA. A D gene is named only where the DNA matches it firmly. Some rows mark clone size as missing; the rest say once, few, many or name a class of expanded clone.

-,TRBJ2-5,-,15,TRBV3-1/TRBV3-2,CASSHRQGLVETQYF,TGTGCCAGCAGCCACCGACAGGGACTGGTTGAGACCCAGTACTTC
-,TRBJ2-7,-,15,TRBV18,CASSPRQANAYEQYF,TGTGCCAGCTCACCAAGACAGGCTAACGCCTACGAGCAGTACTTC
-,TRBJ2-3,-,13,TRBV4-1,CASSPHPGDTQYF,TGCGCCAGCAGCCCCCATCCCGGAGATACGCAGTATTTT
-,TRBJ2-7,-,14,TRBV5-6,CAGSRAGQSYEQYF,TGTGCCGGATCACGGGCGGGACAGTCCTACGAGCAGTACTTC
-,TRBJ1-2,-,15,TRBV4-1,CASSQDGRGFYGYTF,TGCGCCAGCAGCCAAGATGGCAGGGGCTTCTATGGCTACACCTTC
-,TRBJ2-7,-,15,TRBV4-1,CASSQEPGSSYEQYF,TGCGCCAGCAGCCAAGAGCCTGGCAGCTCCTACGAGCAGTACTTC
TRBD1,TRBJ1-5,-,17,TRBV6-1,CASSGGTGEYSNQPQHF,TGTGCCAGCAGTGGAGGTACAGGGGAATATAGCAATCAGCCCCAGCATTTT
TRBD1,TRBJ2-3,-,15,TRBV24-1,CATSDPTGGEDTQYF,TGTGCCACCAGTGACCCAACAGGGGGCGAAGATACGCAGTATTTT
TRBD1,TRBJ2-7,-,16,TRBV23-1,CASSQIFWGTGDEQYF,TGCGCCAGCAGTCAAATCTTCTGGGGGACAGGGGACGAGCAGTACTTC
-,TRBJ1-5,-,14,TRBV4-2,CASSQGRGGEPQHF,TGTGCCAGCAGCCAAGGAAGGGGTGGAGAGCCCCAGCATTTT
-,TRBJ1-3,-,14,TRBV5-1,CASSLIGSGNTIYF,TGCGCCAGCAGCTTGATTGGGAGTGGAAACACCATATATTTT
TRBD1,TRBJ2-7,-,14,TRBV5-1,CASSLAGQGYEQYF,TGCGCCAGCAGCTTGGCGGGACAGGGATACGAGCAGTACTTC
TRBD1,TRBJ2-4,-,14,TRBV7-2,CASSLIGQGNIQYF,TGTGCCAGCAGCTTAATCGGACAGGGAAACATTCAGTACTTC
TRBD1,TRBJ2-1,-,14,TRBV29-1,CSGRQGSSYNEQFF,TGCAGCGGTAGACAGGGGAGCTCCTACAATGAGCAGTTCTTC
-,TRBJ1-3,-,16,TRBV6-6,CASSYQSGSAGNTIYF,TGTGCCAGCAGTTACCAGTCAGGGTCGGCTGGAAACACCATATATTTT
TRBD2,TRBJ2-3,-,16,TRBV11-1,CASSKTSGGAGDTQYF,TGTGCCAGCAGCAAGACTAGCGGGGGGGCCGGGGATACGCAGTATTTT
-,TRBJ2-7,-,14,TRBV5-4,CASSLGGVSYEQYF,TGTGCCAGCAGCTTGGGCGGGGTATCCTACGAGCAGTACTTC
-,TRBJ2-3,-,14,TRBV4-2,CASSQEEERDTQYF,TGTGCCAGCAGCCAAGAGGAAGAGAGGGATACGCAGTATTTT
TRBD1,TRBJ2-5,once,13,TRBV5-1,CASSLQGAETQYF,TGCGCCAGCAGCTTACAGGGGGCAGAGACCCAGTACTTC
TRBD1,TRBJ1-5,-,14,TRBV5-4,CASSLDRVNQPQHF,TGTGCCAGCAGCCTGGACAGGGTCAACCAGCCCCAGCATTTT
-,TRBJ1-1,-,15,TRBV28,CASSPLGGVNTEAFF,TGTGCCAGCAGCCCACTGGGGGGGGTGAACACTGAAGCTTTCTTT
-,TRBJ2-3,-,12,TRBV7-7,CASSYEGGTQYF,TGTGCTAGCAGCTATGAGGGAGGCACGCAGTATTTT
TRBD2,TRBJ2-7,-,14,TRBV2,CASGKTASGYEQYF,TGTGCCAGCGGTAAGACCGCTAGCGGCTACGAGCAGTACTTC
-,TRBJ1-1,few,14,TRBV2,CASSEATYATEAFF,TGTGCCAGCAGTGAGGCGACATATGCCACTGAAGCTTTCTTT
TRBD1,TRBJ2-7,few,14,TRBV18,CASSPWTGPPEQYF,TGTGCCAGCTCACCCTGGACAGGGCCCCCCGAGCAGTACTTC
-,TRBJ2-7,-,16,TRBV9,CASSVAGRGGTYEQYF,TGTGCCAGCAGCGTAGCGGGGCGGGGCGGGACCTACGAGCAGTACTTC
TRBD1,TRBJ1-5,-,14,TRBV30,CAWQPGQLNQPQHF,TGTGCCTGGCAGCCGGGACAGCTTAATCAGCCCCAGCATTTT
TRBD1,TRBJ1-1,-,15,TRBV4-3,CASSQEDRRDTEAFF,TGCGCCAGCAGCCAAGAGGACAGGAGAGACACTGAAGCTTTCTTT
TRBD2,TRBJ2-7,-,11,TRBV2,CASRVAGEQYF,TGTGCCAGCCGGGTAGCGGGAGAGCAGTACTTC
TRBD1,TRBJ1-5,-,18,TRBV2,CASSRRTGGTVGNQPQHF,TGTGCCAGCAGTCGCCGGACAGGGGGCACAGTGGGAAATCAGCCCCAGCATTTT
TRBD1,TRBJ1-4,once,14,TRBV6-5,CASRLQGIEEKLFF,TGTGCCAGCAGACTACAGGGGATTGAGGAGAAACTGTTTTTT